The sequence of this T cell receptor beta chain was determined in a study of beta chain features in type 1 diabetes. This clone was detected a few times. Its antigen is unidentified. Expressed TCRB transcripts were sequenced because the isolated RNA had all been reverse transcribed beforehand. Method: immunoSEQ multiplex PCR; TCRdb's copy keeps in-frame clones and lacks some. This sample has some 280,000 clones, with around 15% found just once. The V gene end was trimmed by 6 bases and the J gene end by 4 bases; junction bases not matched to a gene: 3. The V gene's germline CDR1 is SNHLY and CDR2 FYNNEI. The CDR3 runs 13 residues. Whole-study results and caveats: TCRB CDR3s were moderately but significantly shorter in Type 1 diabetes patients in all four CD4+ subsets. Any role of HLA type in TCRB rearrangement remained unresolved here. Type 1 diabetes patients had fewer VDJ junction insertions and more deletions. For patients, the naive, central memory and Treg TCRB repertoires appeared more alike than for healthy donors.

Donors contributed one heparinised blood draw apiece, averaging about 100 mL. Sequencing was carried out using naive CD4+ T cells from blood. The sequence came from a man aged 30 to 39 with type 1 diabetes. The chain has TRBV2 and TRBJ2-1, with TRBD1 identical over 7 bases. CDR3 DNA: TGTGCCAGCAGGGAGGACAGGTACAATGAGCAGTTCTTC. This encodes CASREDRYNEQFF.